The sequence of this T cell receptor beta chain was determined in a study of cytomegalovirus exposure and HLA in healthy donors. Between the trimmed V and J ends, which lost 0 bases and 4 bases, there was a span of 9 bases. CDR1 and CDR2 (germline): SGHTA, FQGNSA. This CDR3 comprises 15 residues. Measured with immunoSEQ multiplex PCR; TCRdb has only the in-frame clones, and not every one. The repertoire has about 150,000 clones, about 86% of them found once; the top ten carry around 24%. This chain uses TRBV7-2 with TRBJ2-2; possibly TRBD2 for D (6 bases). This TCR was sampled from a man between 18 and 35 years old in good health and CMV-seropositive. The sequenced material came from PBMCs. The CDR3 nucleotides read TGTGCCAGCAGCTTAGCGCGGGGCGGCACCGGGGAGCTGTTTTTT. Amino acids: CASSLARGGTGELFF.